Following are 28 T cell receptor beta chains from one sample sequenced in a study of T cell responses to AZD1222 COVID-19 vaccine. Produced via immunoSEQ multiplex PCR; TCRdb's table is partial and in-frame only. The sample gives roughly 180,000 clones, approximately 89% of which show up once; over 1.5% is in the top ten. The input for sequencing was peripheral blood, taken 28 days after the second AZD1222 dose. The source is an adult who received the AZD1222 COVID-19 vaccine.

The genes are TRBV6-5 and TRBJ2-5, with D perhaps matching TRBD1 (5 bases). The V end was cut by 1 base, the J end by 4 bases, with 13 bases between. The CDR3 spans 15 residues. CDR1 and CDR2 (germline): MNHEY, SVGAGI. The CDR3 spells CASSYLGPQGETQYF. The CDR3 coding sequence is TGTGCCAGCAGTTACTTGGGCCCCCAGGGAGAGACCCAGTACTTC.

This chain joins TRBV3-1 (or the pseudogene TRBV3-2) and TRBJ1-1, with D perhaps matching TRBD1 (6 bases). V lost 1 base, J lost 5 bases, and 14 bases lay in between. CDR3 length: 15 amino acids. CDR1 is LGHDT and CDR2 is YNNKEL in the germline V gene (reference sequence). CDR3 DNA: TGTGCCAGCAGCCAAGTGCGGGACACTGGGACTGAAGCTTTCTTT. Translation gives CASSQVRDTGTEAFF.

This rearrangement joins TRBV30 to TRBJ2-3; D tentatively reads TRBD1 or TRBD2 (5 bases each). The V end lost 0 bases, the J end lost 6 bases, and 10 bases lay between the germline ends. The germline V gene has CDR1 GTSNPN and CDR2 SVGIG (reference sequence). This CDR3 has 13 amino acids. CDR3 nucleotide sequence: TGTGCCTGGAGTGTCGGGGCAGGGGATACGCAGTATTTT. This codes for CAWSVGAGDTQYF. Filled out from reference TRBV30 and TRBJ2-3, the complete variable domain reads SQTIHQWPATLVQPVGSPLSLECTVEGTSNPNLYWYRQAAGRGLQLLFYSVGIGQISSEVPQNLSASRPQDRQFILSSKKLLLSDSGFYLCAWSVGAGDTQYFGPGTRLTVL.

V gene TRBV24-1 combines with J gene TRBJ2-1; a possible D gene is TRBD2 (7 bases). The length of the CDR3 is 17 residues. The V gene lost 2 bases and the J gene lost 7 bases, with 20 bases spanning the gap. In germline, CDR1 is KGHDR, CDR2 SFDVKD. For the CDR3, the DNA is TGTGCCACCAGTGATTCGGCCCCTAGGGGGGGATGGAATGAGCAGTTCTTC. It specifies CATSDSAPRGGWNEQFF.

This rearrangement joins TRBV12-5 to TRBJ1-5; D unclear. Trimming shortened V by 4 bases and J by 5 bases, and 12 bases separated the two germline ends. Per the germline V gene, CDR1 is LGHNT and CDR2 is FRNRAP. The CDR3 has 14 amino acids. The CDR3 coding sequence is TGTGCTAGTGGTTCGCCGGAGTCCTATCAGCCCCAGCATTTT. Protein product: CASGSPESYQPQHF. Drawing the rest from reference TRBV12-5 and TRBJ1-5, the complete variable domain is DARVTQTPRHKVTEMGQEVTMRCQPILGHNTVFWYRQTMMQGLELLAYFRNRAPLDDSGMPKDRFSAEMPDATLATLKIQPSEPRDSAVYFCASGSPESYQPQHFGDGTRLSIL.

The chain couples TRBV7-2 to TRBJ1-2, with 8 nucleotides matching TRBD1. Trimming took 4 bases from V and 7 from J; bases not matched to a gene: 11. The CDR3 sequence is 15 residues long. Per germline, CDR1 SGHTA and CDR2 FQGNSA. CDR3 sequence: CASSSRTGHSGGYTF. The CDR3 region has the DNA TGTGCCAGCAGCTCTCGGACAGGGCATTCCGGTGGCTACACCTTC.

This chain connects TRBV5-1 to TRBJ2-7; 8 bases match TRBD1. The J segment lost 5 bases and the V segment lost 3 bases, leaving 4 bases of the junction unmatched. The CDR3 runs to 13 residues. CDR1 and CDR2 (germline): SGHRS, YFSETQ. CDR3 protein: CASSYTGGNEQYF. The CDR3 DNA is TGCGCCAGCAGCTATACAGGGGGGAACGAGCAGTACTTC.

The chain combines TRBV7-3 with TRBJ2-1; TRBD2 matches 11 bases. V gave up 1 base and J gave up 9 bases; unmatched junction bases: 8. CDR1 is SGHTA, CDR2 FQGTGA, per germline. The CDR3 consists of 16 residues. In DNA form, the CDR3 reads TGTGCCAGCAGCTTAAGTATGACTAGCGGGGTAGGTGAGCAGTTCTTC. It codes for CASSLSMTSGVGEQFF.

This rearrangement joins TRBV18 to TRBJ2-3; TRBD1 aligns across 11 bases. The germline V gene encodes CDR1 KGHSH and CDR2 LQKENI. This CDR3 has 12 residues. J gave up 13 bases and V 6 bases, and 6 bases lay outside the gene matches. The CDR3 DNA is TGTGCCAGCTCCCCGGACAGGGGGCCGAAGTATTTT. Translation: CASSPDRGPKYF.

This clone was seen once. The V gene is TRBV7-6, the J gene TRBJ1-1; 7 bases map to TRBD1. CDR1 and CDR2 from the germline V gene are SGHVS and FNYEAQ. With 5 bases clipped from V and 3 bases from J, the junction kept 9 bases outside the gene matches. The CDR3 totals 15 residues. CDR3 coding DNA: TGTGCCAGCAGCCACCGGACAGGAGGTGACACTGAAGCTTTCTTT. Its protein product is CASSHRTGGDTEAFF.

This chain links TRBV7-8 with TRBJ1-5; 10 bases agree with TRBD1. The V segment lost 7 bases and the J segment 7 bases; nucleotides outside the gene matches: 7. Germline CDR1 is SGHVS and CDR2 is FQNEAQ. The CDR3 consists of 14 residues. The CDR3 reads CASTGTGANQPQHF. The CDR3 nucleotides read TGTGCCAGCACCGGGACAGGGGCTAACCAGCCCCAGCATTTT.

This chain uses TRBV7-9 with TRBJ1-4; no reliable D call. V was trimmed by 2 bases and J by 1 base, leaving 11 bases between them. Germline V lookup: CDR1 SEHNR, CDR2 FQNEAQ (reference sequence). This CDR3 comprises 16 residues. The CDR3 region is CASSLIGLGTNEKLFF. The CDR3 DNA is TGTGCCAGCAGCTTAATAGGGCTAGGAACTAATGAAAAACTGTTTTTT.

V usage is TRBV5-1 and J usage is TRBJ2-2; D not resolved. The CDR3 runs to 17 residues. In germline, CDR1 is SGHRS, CDR2 YFSETQ. The V gene lost 2 bases and the J gene lost 1 base, with 15 bases spanning the gap. CDR3 loop: CASSFEGPPLNTGELFF. The CDR3, as DNA: TGCGCCAGCAGCTTCGAAGGACCGCCCCTGAACACCGGGGAGCTGTTTTTT.

V and J are TRBV6-4 and TRBJ2-1, with TRBD1 identical over 8 bases. V was clipped by 4 bases and J by 7 bases; unmatched bases: 9. Germline V CDR1 and CDR2: MRHNA, SNTAGT. The CDR3 length is 15 residues. This chain's CDR3 is CASSAFSGGFNEQFF. In DNA, the CDR3 is TGTGCCAGCAGTGCTTTCTCAGGGGGCTTTAATGAGCAGTTCTTC.

CDR3 in amino acids: CASSLVSTYEQYF. The CDR3 DNA sequence: TGTGCCAGCAGCTTAGTGAGTACCTACGAGCAGTACTTC. The chain carries TRBV7-9 and TRBJ2-7; no firm D call. V was clipped by 1 base and J by 2 bases, with 6 bases between them. The CDR3 length is 13 residues. Germline CDR1 and CDR2: SEHNR and FQNEAQ (reference sequence).

This clone has only one observation. The chain combines TRBV5-1 with TRBJ1-1; maybe TRBD1 (5 bases). Germline V gene data show CDR1 as SGHRS and CDR2 as YFSETQ. The CDR3 has 14 amino acids. V was cut by 5 bases and J by 5 bases, with 16 bases left in between. The CDR3 is CASSRDPAETEAFF. CDR3 coding DNA: TGCGCCAGCAGTAGGGACCCAGCGGAGACTGAAGCTTTCTTT.

This clone occurred a few times. V and J are TRBV19 and TRBJ1-3; no clear D. V lost 7 bases, J lost 1 base, and 11 bases lay in between. Germline V CDR1 and CDR2: LNHDA, SQIVND (reference sequence). This CDR3 region has 14 residues. The CDR3 loop is CASTLVRSGNTIYF. The CDR3 DNA reads as TGTGCCAGTACCCTTGTCAGATCTGGAAACACCATATATTTT.

The chain employs TRBV20-1 and TRBJ1-2; 8 bases align to TRBD1. The CDR3 covers 15 residues. CDR1 is DFQATT and CDR2 is SNEGSKA in the germline V gene (reference sequence). V lost 3 bases, J lost 4 bases, and 10 bases stayed unmatched. The CDR3 is CSASTGTGPSYGYTF. In DNA, the CDR3 is TGCAGTGCTAGTACCGGGACAGGCCCGTCCTATGGCTACACCTTC.

The chain links TRBV3-1 (or the pseudogene TRBV3-2) to TRBJ2-7; D may correspond to TRBD1 or TRBD2 (5 bases each). The germline CDR1 and CDR2 sequences are LGHDT and YNNKEL (reference sequence). This CDR3 contains 13 residues. V shed 3 bases and J shed 1 base, with 7 bases lying between them. The CDR3 spells CASSQGESYEQYF. The CDR3 coding sequence is TGTGCCAGCAGCCAGGGGGAGTCCTACGAGCAGTACTTC.

The chain joins TRBV18 to TRBJ2-5; D tentatively reads TRBD1 or TRBD2 (5 bases each). The germline CDR1 and CDR2 sequences are KGHSH and LQKENI. Deletions cut 4 bases from V and 0 bases from J, with 6 bases between. CDR3 size: 13 residues. CDR3 in DNA: TGTGCCAGCTCACGGGGGTACCAAGAGACCCAGTACTTC. Its translation: CASSRGYQETQYF. Based on the CDR3 plus reference TRBV18 and TRBJ2-5, the full variable domain is NAGVMQNPRHLVRRRGQEARLRCSPMKGHSHVYWYRQLPEEGLKFMVYLQKENIIDESGMPKERFSAEFPKEGPSILRIQQVVRGDSAAYFCASSRGYQETQYFGPGTRLLVL.

The CDR3 nucleotides read TGTGCCAGCAGTAAACAGGGCGGAAACACTGAAGCTTTCTTT. This translates into CASSKQGGNTEAFF. V and J are TRBV6-5 and TRBJ1-1, with a tentative D call TRBD1 (6 bases). V lost 5 bases and J 2 bases, leaving 12 bases between the germline ends. The CDR3 has 14 amino acids. In germline, CDR1 is MNHEY, CDR2 SVGAGI.

In regard to this clone: One junction end disagrees with the germline gene, perhaps due to a read error. V usage is TRBV5-1 and J usage is TRBJ1-1; 7 bases are a match to TRBD1. The CDR3 runs to 14 residues. Per germline, CDR1 SGHRS and CDR2 YFSETQ. CDR3 loop: CASTLGTATTEAFF. In DNA form, the CDR3 reads TGCGCCAGCACCTTGGGGACAGCGACCACTGAAGCTTTCTTT.

This rearrangement joins TRBV6-5 to TRBJ2-7, with no clear D. Germline CDR1 reads MNHEY; CDR2 reads SVGAGI. The CDR3 contains 14 residues. The V and J ends lost 7 bases and 0 bases respectively, with 13 bases between them. As DNA, the CDR3 is TGTGCCAGCATTAGCTACTCGCCCTCCTACGAGCAGTACTTC. Translation: CASISYSPSYEQYF.

V usage is TRBV6-5 and J usage is TRBJ2-1; 7 nucleotides agree with TRBD2. CDR3 size: 14 residues. Germline V gene sequence: CDR1 MNHEY, CDR2 SVGAGI. V gave up 7 bases and J gave up 5 bases; unmatched junction bases: 8. CDR3 loop: CASKLAGNNNEQFF. The CDR3, as DNA: TGTGCCAGCAAATTAGCGGGTAATAACAATGAGCAGTTCTTC.

The chain is built from TRBV6-1 and TRBJ2-2, with 7 bases aligning to TRBD1. J was trimmed by 1 base and V by 4 bases; bases with no gene match: 6. The length of the CDR3 is 16 residues. Germline V gives CDR1 MNHNS, CDR2 SASEGT. CDR3 DNA sequence: TGTGCCAGCAGTGTGAGGGGGCCGTTGAACACCGGGGAGCTGTTTTTT. Protein product: CASSVRGPLNTGELFF.

V is TRBV6-5 and J is TRBJ1-3, with 7 nucleotides matching TRBD1. This CDR3 comprises 14 residues. The junction had 2 bases not matched to a gene; V was cut back by 6 bases and J by 0 bases. Germline loops: CDR1 MNHEY, CDR2 SVGAGI. The CDR3 coding sequence is TGTGCCAGCAGGCCAGGGGGCTCTGGAAACACCATATATTTT. Translated, it gives CASRPGGSGNTIYF.

V gene TRBV6-1 combines with J gene TRBJ2-6; 12 nucleotides match TRBD1. With V trimmed by 4 bases and J by 2 bases, 3 bases remained unmatched. This CDR3 is 17 amino acids long. The germline V gene has CDR1 MNHNS and CDR2 SASEGT. The CDR3 is CASSGGQGAAGANVLTF. The CDR3 bases are TGTGCCAGCAGTGGGGGACAGGGGGCTGCTGGGGCCAACGTCCTGACTTTC.

This chain uses TRBV19 with TRBJ1-5; 10 bases align to TRBD1. J lost 9 bases, V lost 3 bases, and 5 bases had no gene match. The length of the CDR3 is 14 residues. Per the germline V gene, CDR1 is LNHDA and CDR2 is SQIVND (reference sequence). Here the CDR3 reads CASSIDRGQRPQHF. DNA of the CDR3: TGTGCCAGTAGTATCGACAGGGGGCAACGGCCCCAGCATTTT.